Below, 16 T cell receptor beta chains from the same sample are listed, as sequenced in a study of T-cell reconstitution after alpha-beta-depleted transplantation in children. Unique molecular identifiers were used in preparing the TCRbeta library. TCRdb re-called the PCR reads with MiXCR, one entry per CDR3 protein. Of under 250,000 distinct CDR3 sequences in the sample, 24% were seen once. The input for sequencing was PBMCs, mostly from graft donor cells, taken 360 days after TCRalphabeta/CD19-depleted stem cell transplant. These receptors came from a female patient aged 2-15 years who had a stem cell transplant for congenital amegakaryocytic thrombocytopenia, so the T cells may come from the graft donor.

This clonotype was seen a handful of times. This chain uses TRBV12-3 or TRBV12-4 with TRBJ2-5; 9 bases map to TRBD1. The CDR3 sequence is 14 residues long. V trimming: 6 bases; J trimming: 3 bases; junction bases outside the gene matches: 5. The CDR3: CASSPGQGKETQYF. The CDR3 DNA is TGTGCCAGCAGCCCGGGACAGGGAAAAGAGACCCAGTACTTC.

This clonotype has a handful of counts. The CDR3, as DNA: TGCGCCAGCAGCCGAATACTAGCGGCTTTAGAGACCCAGTACTTC. Amino acids: CASSRILAALETQYF. J is TRBJ2-5 and V is TRBV4-1; 8 positions match TRBD2. Germline assignment: CDR1 MGHRA and CDR2 YSYEKL. CDR3 length: 15 amino acids. V gave up 4 bases and J gave up 4 bases; unmatched junction bases: 8.

The chain joins TRBV20-1 to TRBJ2-7; the match to TRBD2 covers 9 bases. With V trimmed by 0 bases and J by 6 bases, 9 bases remained unmatched. The CDR3 loop spans 15 amino acids. Looked up from germline, CDR1 is DFQATT and CDR2 is SNEGSKA (reference sequence). The CDR3 reads CSAREEGREGREQYF. The CDR3 coding sequence is TGCAGTGCTAGAGAGGAGGGGCGGGAGGGGCGCGAGCAGTACTTC.

This clonotype was seen at least ten times. The chain joins TRBV29-1 to TRBJ2-1; perhaps D is TRBD1 or TRBD2 (6 bases each). CDR1 and CDR2 from the germline V gene are SQVTM and ANQGSEA. Between the trimmed V and J ends, which lost 8 bases and 8 bases, there was a span of 13 bases. The CDR3 is 11 residues long. The CDR3 DNA is TGCAGCCTGTCCGGGGGCTATGAGCAGTTCTTC. This gives the protein CSLSGGYEQFF.

The rearrangement uses TRBV6-5 and TRBJ1-1, with D tentatively TRBD1 (6 bases). The V end lost 2 bases, the J end lost 7 bases, and 14 bases lay between the germline ends. This CDR3 region has 14 residues. Looked up from germline, CDR1 is MNHEY and CDR2 is SVGAGI. The CDR3 region is CASSYRGTYYEAFF. Written as DNA, the CDR3 is TGTGCCAGCAGTTACAGGGGGACCTATTATGAAGCTTTCTTT.

This clonotype was counted between two and nine times. The chain combines TRBV10-3 with TRBJ1-1; no firm D call. The CDR3 runs to 15 residues. Germline loops: CDR1 ENHRY, CDR2 SYGVKD. The V and J ends lost 3 bases and 1 base respectively, with 12 bases between them. For the CDR3, the DNA is TGTGCCATCAGTGAATGGGGTGGATCGAACACTGAAGCTTTCTTT. Residues: CAISEWGGSNTEAFF.

The rearrangement joins TRBV12-3 or TRBV12-4 to TRBJ1-1; D ambiguous. V lost 3 bases and J lost 3, with 11 bases in between. The CDR3 consists of 14 residues. The CDR3 coding sequence is TGTGCCAGCAGTTTTAAGCTTGTGGACACTGAAGCTTTCTTT. This encodes CASSFKLVDTEAFF.

The chain employs TRBV24-1 and TRBJ2-5; D is ambiguous. V shed 3 bases and J shed 5 bases, with 18 bases lying between them. In germline, CDR1 is KGHDR, CDR2 SFDVKD. CDR3 length equals 16 residues. CDR3 sequence reads: CATSDPSPERPETQYF. The CDR3 nucleotides read TGTGCCACCAGTGATCCCTCTCCTGAGAGGCCGGAGACCCAGTACTTC.

This clonotype was observed a few times. The V and J genes are TRBV29-1 and TRBJ1-1; D perhaps matches TRBD1 (5 bases). The germline CDR1 and CDR2 sequences are SQVTM and ANQGSEA. CDR3 size: 11 residues. This chain's CDR3 is CTCGGNTEAFF. The CDR3 coding sequence is TGCACCTGCGGGGGGAACACTGAAGCTTTCTTT.

This clonotype was recorded a few times. The CDR3 nucleotides read TGTGCCAGCAGTGTGAGGGGCCCAACCTACGAGCAGTACTTC. Translation: CASSVRGPTYEQYF. The rearrangement joins TRBV2 to TRBJ2-7, with D perhaps matching TRBD1 or TRBD2 (5 bases each). The V end was cut by 4 bases, the J end by 2 bases, with 12 bases between. From germline, CDR1 is SNHLY and CDR2 FYNNEI. The CDR3 has 14 residues.

This clonotype has only a few counts. This chain uses TRBV5-1 with TRBJ2-3; 7 bases line up with TRBD2. Trimming at V came to 4 bases and at J to 0 bases, leaving 5 bases not matched to a gene. CDR1 is SGHRS, CDR2 YFSETQ, per germline. The CDR3 spans 15 residues. This chain's CDR3 is CASSLRTRSTDTQYF. The CDR3 DNA follows: TGCGCCAGCAGCCTACGGACTAGAAGCACAGATACGCAGTATTTT.

This clonotype was observed a few times. This chain uses TRBV12-3 or TRBV12-4 with TRBJ2-1, with 10 bases lining up with TRBD2. This CDR3 spans 17 amino acids. Trimming at V came to 2 bases and at J to 2 bases, leaving 6 bases not matched to a gene. CDR3 loop: CASSLLAGGWAYNEQFF. DNA of the CDR3: TGTGCCAGCAGTTTATTAGCGGGGGGATGGGCCTACAATGAGCAGTTCTTC.

This clonotype was seen at least ten times. V usage is TRBV3-1 and J usage is TRBJ1-2, with D unclear. Trimming cost V 2 bases and J 8 bases, with 9 bases left between them. This CDR3 is built from 12 residues. CDR1 is LGHDT, CDR2 YNNKEL, per germline (reference sequence). As DNA, the CDR3 is TGTGCCAGCAGCCAACGGCGTGGCGGCTACACCTTC. It codes for CASSQRRGGYTF.

This clonotype was found a few times. V is TRBV20-1 and J is TRBJ2-3; 13 bases are shared with TRBD2. CDR3 size: 18 residues. CDR1 DFQATT and CDR2 SNEGSKA come from the germline V gene (reference sequence). With 3 bases clipped from V and 6 bases from J, the junction kept 15 bases outside the gene matches. CDR3 nucleotides: TGCAGTGCTAGCCCCGGGACACTAGCGGGAGGGCCCAGGGATACGCAGTATTTT. Translated, it gives CSASPGTLAGGPRDTQYF.

This clonotype was found once. This rearrangement joins TRBV7-6 to TRBJ1-1; D may be TRBD1 (5 bases). Trimming cost V 5 bases and J 7 bases, with 20 bases left between them. CDR3 length: 15 residues. Germline CDR1 reads SGHVS; CDR2 reads FNYEAQ. In DNA form, the CDR3 reads TGTGCCAGCAGCCCCGCCGGTGGTGGGACCCATGAAGCTTTCTTT. It encodes CASSPAGGGTHEAFF.

This clonotype was counted only a few times. V is TRBV7-6 and J is TRBJ2-2; 9 bases are shared with TRBD1. The CDR3 spans 15 residues. Unmatched junction bases numbered 3, after V lost 2 bases and J lost 5 bases. Looked up from germline, CDR1 is SGHVS and CDR2 is FNYEAQ. The CDR3 reads CASSLLGQGTGELFF. DNA for the CDR3: TGTGCCAGCAGCTTATTAGGACAGGGGACCGGGGAGCTGTTTTTT.